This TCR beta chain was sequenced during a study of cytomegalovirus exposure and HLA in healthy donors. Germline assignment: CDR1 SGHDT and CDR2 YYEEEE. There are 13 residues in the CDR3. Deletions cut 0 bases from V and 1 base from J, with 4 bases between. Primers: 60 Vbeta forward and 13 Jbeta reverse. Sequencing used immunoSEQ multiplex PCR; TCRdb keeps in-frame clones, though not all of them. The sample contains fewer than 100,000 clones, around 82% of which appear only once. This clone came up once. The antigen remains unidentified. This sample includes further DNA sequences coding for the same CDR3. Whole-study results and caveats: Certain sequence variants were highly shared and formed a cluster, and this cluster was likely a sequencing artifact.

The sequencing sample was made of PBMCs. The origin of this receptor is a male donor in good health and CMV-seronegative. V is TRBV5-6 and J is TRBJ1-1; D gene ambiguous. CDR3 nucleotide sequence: TGTGCCAGCAGCTTGGGGAGGAACACTGAAGCTTTCTTT. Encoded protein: CASSLGRNTEAFF.